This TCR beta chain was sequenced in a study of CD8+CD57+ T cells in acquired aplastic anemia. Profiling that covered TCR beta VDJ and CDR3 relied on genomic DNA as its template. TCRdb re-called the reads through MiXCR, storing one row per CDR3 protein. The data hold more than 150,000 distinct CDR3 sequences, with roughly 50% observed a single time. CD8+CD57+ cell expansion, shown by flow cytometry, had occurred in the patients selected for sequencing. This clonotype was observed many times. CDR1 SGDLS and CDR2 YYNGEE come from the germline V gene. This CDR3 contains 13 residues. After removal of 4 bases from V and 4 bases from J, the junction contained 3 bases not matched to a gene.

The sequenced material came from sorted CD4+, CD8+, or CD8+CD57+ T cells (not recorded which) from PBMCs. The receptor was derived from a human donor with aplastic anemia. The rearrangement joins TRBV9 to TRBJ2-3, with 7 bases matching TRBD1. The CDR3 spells CASSQQGADTQYF. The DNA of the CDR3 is TGTGCCAGCAGCCAGCAGGGGGCAGATACGCAGTATTTT. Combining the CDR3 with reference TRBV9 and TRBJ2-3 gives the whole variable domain DSGVTQTPKHLITATGQRVTLRCSPRSGDLSVYWYQQSLDQGLQFLIQYYNGEERAKGNILERFSAQQFPDLHSELNLSSLELGDSALYFCASSQQGADTQYFGPGTRLTVL.